The TCR beta chain under discussion was sequenced for a study of blood T cells in healthy people across ages. With a J-beta primer mix and a sample-barcoded 5' primer, a second PCR ran roughly 6 to 11 cycles. TCRdb re-analysed the 5' RACE reads in MiXCR, keeping a single row per CDR3 protein. The table has approximately 850,000 distinct CDR3 sequences, around 45% seen once. Sequencing was carried out using blood. This TCR was recovered from a man in his 60s in good health.

The CDR3 spells CASGSGRTDTQYF. The CDR3 bases are TGTGCCAGCGGGTCAGGGCGCACAGATACGCAGTATTTT. The chain uses TRBV2 and TRBJ2-3, with TRBD1 as a possible D gene (5 bases). This CDR3 region has 13 residues. Trimming removed 8 bases at V and 1 base at J, with 10 bases between. Germline V gene sequence: CDR1 SNHLY, CDR2 FYNNEI.